This paragraph covers one T cell receptor beta chain sequence. The V end lost 5 bases, the J end lost 5 bases, and 12 bases lay between the germline ends. CDR3 length equals 13 residues. Germline-derived CDR1 and CDR2 are LNHDA and SQIVND (reference sequence). Under the authors' procedure: Reference gene primer amplification gave nucleated cell count estimates. Libraries were prepared by immunoSEQ multiplex PCR; TCRdb keeps only in-frame clonotypes and omits some of them. Clone size and V and J calls were adopted from that table, with D and trimming inferred from the DNA. The sample records 100,000 to 120,000 clones, approximately 78% being singletons. The data are from a study of blood T cell repertoires in COVID-19. Looking at the study overall: Acute and convalescent COVID-19 samples came from the United States, Italy and Spain. Sources were T cells, B-cell-depleted T cells, or PBMCs; the material itself was cDNA or gDNA.

This TCR derives from a woman of 80 years or more with acute or convalescent COVID-19. The rearrangement links TRBV19 to TRBJ1-1, with a possible D match to TRBD1 (5 bases). What was sequenced was peripheral blood. CDR3 loop: CASSHGEGTEAFF. The CDR3 nucleotides read TGTGCCAGTAGTCACGGGGAGGGGACTGAAGCTTTCTTT. Using reference TRBV19 and TRBJ1-1 for the parts outside the CDR3, the full variable domain is DGGITQSPKYLFRKEGQNVTLSCEQNLNHDAMYWYRQDPGQGLRLIYYSQIVNDFQKGDIAEGYSVSREKKESFPLTVTSAQKNPTAFYLCASSHGEGTEAFFGQGTRLTVV.